This TCR beta chain was captured in a study of CD8+ T cells in alopecia areata (dated by TCRdb to 2017 to 2018). Looking at the study overall: Treated patients were enrolled in an open-label pilot trial of oral tofacitinib at 5 to 10 mg twice daily for moderate-to-severe alopecia areata. Patients stayed on tofacitinib for 6 to 18 months and then had 6 months of follow-up off drug so that delayed response and recurrence could be assessed. To study T cell clonal expansion in alopecia areata, the researchers applied high-throughput TCRbeta sequencing to both the C3H/HeJ mouse model and human patients. On the human side, TCRbeta sequencing was run on scalp tissue and on sorted CD4+ and CD8+ peripheral blood T cells from healthy controls and from alopecia areata patients with either patchy or totalis/universalis disease. Biopsies were taken from tofacitinib-treated patients at baseline and again at 4 and 24 weeks into treatment, and several of those patients also had a later scalp biopsy. Clonality in the scalp was compared among normal scalp (n=4), patchy alopecia areata scalp (n=8), and alopecia totalis/universalis scalp (n=8). The RNA source kit depended on sample type: the PAXgene miRNA kit for fixed scalp, the miRNeasy kit for PBMCs, and the RNeasy kit for mouse skin. TCRbeta CDR3 regions were amplified by immunoSEQ multiplex PCR using 35 Vbeta forward and 13 Jbeta reverse primers.

Lesional scalp punch biopsies and peripheral blood were collected from alopecia areata patients. After PBMCs were isolated by density centrifugation and stained for CD3, CD4 and CD8, a FACSAria was used to sort CD4+ and CD8+ T cells. Study-level results and caveats: Shared TCR sequences between patients were less evident than in mice, which may be partly attributable to HLA diversity in the patient population. Higher clonality and more expanded CD8+ clones were observed in lesional scalp than in normal scalp, particularly in alopecia totalis/universalis, a finding suggestive of antigenic drive. Scalp TCR repertoire analysis is complicated because resident alphabeta T cells in normal human skin are also sequenced, whereas mouse skin is dominated by gammadelta T cells.

Preparation of the library involved the immunoSEQ multiplex PCR assay. RNA was extracted from all samples and reverse transcribed into cDNA, which served as template for TCR sequencing. SuperScript III was used to make first-strand cDNA, primed with a 2:1 mix of oligo-dT and random hexamers. A synthetic immune receptor repertoire was used to gauge amplification bias, and whatever bias remained was removed computationally. In the source study's methods: Raw reads were preprocessed to remove errors, and CDR3 was defined according to IMGT conventions as the region from the conserved cysteine to phenylalanine. Clonality was computed by normalizing Shannon entropy by log2 of the number of productive unique TCRs and subtracting the result from 1. CD4 or CD8 identity of scalp clones was inferred by cross-referencing scalp TCRbeta sequences with sorted blood CD4 and CD8 repertoires. Entries here come from immuneACCESS through TCRdb and include only in-frame sequences with V and J called. Some clones fail to appear in such tables; in the studies checked, an unresolved V gene covers under half of the shortfall, and the cause of the remainder is unknown. V and J calls and clone size are given by that table; D and trimming were obtained from the DNA. The sample data list about 98,000 clones, and over 40% of these were observed just once. The ten largest account for about 0.79% of the sample.

Including the terminal cysteine and phenylalanine, the CDR3 comprises 15 residues. Solely the CDR3 DNA is kept, with 45 bases framed from the first base. Sequences SGDLS (CDR1) and YYNGEE (CDR2) are obtained from the germline V gene. V ends up 4 bases short and J 5 bases short, with an unmatched junction base count of 10. Comment on this clone: Its antigen is still unknown. Per-base qualities were not stored, and no clone one base away is much larger.

Input material: CD4+ T cells sorted from blood. This chain joins TRBV9 to TRBJ2-3; the junction holds 7 bases that match TRBD1. The TCR comes from a human donor with alopecia areata. This receptor carries the CDR3 CASSPGEGGRDTQYF. The sequence in DNA is TGTGCCAGCAGCCCAGGTGAAGGGGGCAGAGATACGCAGTATTTT.